This T cell receptor (beta chain) appears in the sequencing data of a study of T-cell reconstitution after alpha-beta-depleted transplantation in children. Germline CDR1 is SGHVS and CDR2 is FQNEAQ. V lost 8 bases to trimming and J lost 0 bases, with 10 bases between them. This CDR3 comprises 13 residues. Unique molecular identifiers featured in how the TCRbeta library was prepared. In TCRdb, the PCR reads were re-called with MiXCR into one record per CDR3 protein. The sample holds about 230,000 distinct CDR3 sequences, approximately 9% seen once. This clonotype showed up many times. This chain joins TRBV7-8 and TRBJ1-1; the D is unclear. The TCR comes from a human donor who donated a stem cell graft to a child with acute lymphoblastic leukemia. Sequenced here: PBMCs from the stem cell graft donor, sampled from the stem cell graft. CDR3 nucleotide sequence: TGTGCCAGCCTTGTGCGGCTGAACACTGAAGCTTTCTTT. Translated, it gives CASLVRLNTEAFF.